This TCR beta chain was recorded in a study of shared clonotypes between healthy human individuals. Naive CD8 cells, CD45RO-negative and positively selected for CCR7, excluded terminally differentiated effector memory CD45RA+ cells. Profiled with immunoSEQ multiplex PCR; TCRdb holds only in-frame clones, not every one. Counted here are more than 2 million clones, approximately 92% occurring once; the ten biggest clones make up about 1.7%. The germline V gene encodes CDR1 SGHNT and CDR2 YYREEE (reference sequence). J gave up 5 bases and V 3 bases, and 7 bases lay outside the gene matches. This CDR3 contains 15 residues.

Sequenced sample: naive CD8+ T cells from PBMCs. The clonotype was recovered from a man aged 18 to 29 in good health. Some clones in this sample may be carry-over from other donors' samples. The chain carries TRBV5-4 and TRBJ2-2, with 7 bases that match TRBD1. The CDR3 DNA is TGTGCCAGCAGCTCGCTGACAGGGAATACCGGGGAGCTGTTTTTT. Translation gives CASSSLTGNTGELFF. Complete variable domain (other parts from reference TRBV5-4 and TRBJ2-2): ETGVTQSPTHLIKTRGQQVTLRCSSQSGHNTVSWYQQALGQGPQFIFQYYREEENGRGNFPPRFSGLQFPNYSSELNVNALELDDSALYLCASSSLTGNTGELFFGEGSRLTVL.